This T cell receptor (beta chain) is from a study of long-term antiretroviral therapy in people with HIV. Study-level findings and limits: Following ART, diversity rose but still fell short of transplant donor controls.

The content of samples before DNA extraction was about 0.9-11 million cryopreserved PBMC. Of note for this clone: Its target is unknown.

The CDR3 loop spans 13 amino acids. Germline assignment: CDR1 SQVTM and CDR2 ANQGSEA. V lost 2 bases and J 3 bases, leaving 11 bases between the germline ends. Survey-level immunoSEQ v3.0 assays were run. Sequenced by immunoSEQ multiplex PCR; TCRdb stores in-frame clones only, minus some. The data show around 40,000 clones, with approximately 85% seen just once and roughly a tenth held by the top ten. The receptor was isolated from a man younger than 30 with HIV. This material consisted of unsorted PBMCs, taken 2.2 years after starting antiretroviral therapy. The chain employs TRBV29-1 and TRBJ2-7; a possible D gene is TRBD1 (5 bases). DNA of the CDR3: TGCAGCGTTGAATATGGCAGGGACTACGAGCAGTACTTC. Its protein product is CSVEYGRDYEQYF.